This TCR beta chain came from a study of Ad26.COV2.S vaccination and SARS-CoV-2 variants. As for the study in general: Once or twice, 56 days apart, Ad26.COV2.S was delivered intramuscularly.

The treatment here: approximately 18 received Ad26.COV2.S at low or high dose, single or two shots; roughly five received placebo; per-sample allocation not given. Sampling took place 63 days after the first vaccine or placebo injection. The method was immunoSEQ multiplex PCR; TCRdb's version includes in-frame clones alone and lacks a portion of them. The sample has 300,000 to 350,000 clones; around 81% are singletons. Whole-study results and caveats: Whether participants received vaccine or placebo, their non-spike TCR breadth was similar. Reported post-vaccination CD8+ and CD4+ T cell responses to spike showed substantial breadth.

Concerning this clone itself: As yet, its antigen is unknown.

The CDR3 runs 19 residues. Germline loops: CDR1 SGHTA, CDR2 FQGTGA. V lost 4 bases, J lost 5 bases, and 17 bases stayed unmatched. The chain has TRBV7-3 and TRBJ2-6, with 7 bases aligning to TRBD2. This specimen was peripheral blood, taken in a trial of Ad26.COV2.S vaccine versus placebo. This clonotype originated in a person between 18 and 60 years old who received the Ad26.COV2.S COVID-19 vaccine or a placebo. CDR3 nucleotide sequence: TGTGCCAGCAGCTCTATGGGGGGGACGGTAGTCGGTAGGGCCAACGTCCTGACTTTC. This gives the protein CASSSMGGTVVGRANVLTF.